A selection of T cell receptor beta chains follows, all from one sample in a study of blood T cells in healthy people across ages. TCRdb called the 5' RACE reads again in MiXCR, with one record for every CDR3 protein. The sample lists approximately 1,000,000 distinct CDR3 sequences, less than 50% occurring once. Source material: blood. These receptors were taken from a woman aged 55-70 years in good health. Both conserved end residues are part of each CDR3. D genes are given only for firm matches. Some rows have no size entry. The others give once, few or many, or a class for an expanded clone.

d_call j_call clone_size v_call cdr3_nt cdr3_aa
. TRBJ1-2 few TRBV29-1 TGCAGCGTTGATGGGGCCAGGGGTTTCGGCTACACCTTC CSVDGARGFGYTF
. TRBJ1-6 . TRBV4-3 TGCGCCAGCAGCCTCGCAGGGCAGCGCCAGGAGGTTTCACCCCTCCACTTT CASSLAGQRQEVSPLHF
. TRBJ2-5 . TRBV20-1 TGCAGTCTGCGGCATTTTGGAGAGACCCAGTACTTC CSLRHFGETQYF
. TRBJ2-7 . TRBV20-1 TGCAGTGCTAGATCCCATGGGAGGAACTCCTACGAGCAGTACTTC CSARSHGRNSYEQYF
. TRBJ2-5 . TRBV2 TGTGTCAGCATGGACGGAACCCAAGAGACCCAGTACTTC CVSMDGTQETQYF
. TRBJ2-4 many TRBV21-1 TGTGCCAGCACCACAGCGGGAGGGCTTTCCAAAAACATTCAGTACTTC CASTTAGGLSKNIQYF
TRBD1 TRBJ2-3 few TRBV5-1 TGCGCCAGCAGCTTGGTTGGTCCGGGACAGGGTTCAGATACGCAGTATTTT CASSLVGPGQGSDTQYF
. TRBJ2-5 few TRBV27 TGTGCCAGCAGTTTCCCCCAAAAAGAGACCCAGTACTTC CASSFPQKETQYF
. TRBJ2-7 few TRBV27 TGTGCCAGCAGTCCGCGGGGGCTGAGAGAGCAGTACTTC CASSPRGLREQYF
. TRBJ2-7 few TRBV20-1 TGCAGTGCCAGAACGCGGGCTAGCGTTTACGAGCAGTACTTC CSARTRASVYEQYF
. TRBJ1-2 . TRBV7-2 TGTGCCAGCAGCTTATCGGGTTTGCAGCCTTTGGGCTACACCTTC CASSLSGLQPLGYTF
TRBD1 TRBJ2-7 few TRBV24-1 TGTGCCACCAGCAAGAACTGTTCCGGGACAGGGATCTTTGGCGAGCAGTACTTC CATSKNCSGTGIFGEQYF
. TRBJ2-1 . TRBV5-1 TGCGCCAGCAGCCGGGACGGGGGCCCCTACAATGAGCAGTTCTTC CASSRDGGPYNEQFF